This T cell receptor beta chain comes out of a study of T cell responses to AZD1222 COVID-19 vaccine. This clone was counted once. V was trimmed by 4 bases and J by 2 bases, leaving 9 bases between them. Germline V CDR1 and CDR2: LNHNV, YYDKDF (reference sequence). The CDR3 contains 14 residues. Data came from immunoSEQ multiplex PCR; TCRdb stores just in-frame clones and leaves some out. This repertoire shows approximately 100,000 clones, over 75% found once; its top ten account for 16%. The source material was peripheral blood, sampled on day 0 of AZD1222 vaccination. This sequence was found in an adult in good health. This chain uses TRBV15 with TRBJ2-1, with D maybe TRBD1 (5 bases). The CDR3 loop is CATSTRVTYNEQFF. CDR3 in DNA: TGTGCCACCAGCACCAGGGTAACCTACAATGAGCAGTTCTTC.